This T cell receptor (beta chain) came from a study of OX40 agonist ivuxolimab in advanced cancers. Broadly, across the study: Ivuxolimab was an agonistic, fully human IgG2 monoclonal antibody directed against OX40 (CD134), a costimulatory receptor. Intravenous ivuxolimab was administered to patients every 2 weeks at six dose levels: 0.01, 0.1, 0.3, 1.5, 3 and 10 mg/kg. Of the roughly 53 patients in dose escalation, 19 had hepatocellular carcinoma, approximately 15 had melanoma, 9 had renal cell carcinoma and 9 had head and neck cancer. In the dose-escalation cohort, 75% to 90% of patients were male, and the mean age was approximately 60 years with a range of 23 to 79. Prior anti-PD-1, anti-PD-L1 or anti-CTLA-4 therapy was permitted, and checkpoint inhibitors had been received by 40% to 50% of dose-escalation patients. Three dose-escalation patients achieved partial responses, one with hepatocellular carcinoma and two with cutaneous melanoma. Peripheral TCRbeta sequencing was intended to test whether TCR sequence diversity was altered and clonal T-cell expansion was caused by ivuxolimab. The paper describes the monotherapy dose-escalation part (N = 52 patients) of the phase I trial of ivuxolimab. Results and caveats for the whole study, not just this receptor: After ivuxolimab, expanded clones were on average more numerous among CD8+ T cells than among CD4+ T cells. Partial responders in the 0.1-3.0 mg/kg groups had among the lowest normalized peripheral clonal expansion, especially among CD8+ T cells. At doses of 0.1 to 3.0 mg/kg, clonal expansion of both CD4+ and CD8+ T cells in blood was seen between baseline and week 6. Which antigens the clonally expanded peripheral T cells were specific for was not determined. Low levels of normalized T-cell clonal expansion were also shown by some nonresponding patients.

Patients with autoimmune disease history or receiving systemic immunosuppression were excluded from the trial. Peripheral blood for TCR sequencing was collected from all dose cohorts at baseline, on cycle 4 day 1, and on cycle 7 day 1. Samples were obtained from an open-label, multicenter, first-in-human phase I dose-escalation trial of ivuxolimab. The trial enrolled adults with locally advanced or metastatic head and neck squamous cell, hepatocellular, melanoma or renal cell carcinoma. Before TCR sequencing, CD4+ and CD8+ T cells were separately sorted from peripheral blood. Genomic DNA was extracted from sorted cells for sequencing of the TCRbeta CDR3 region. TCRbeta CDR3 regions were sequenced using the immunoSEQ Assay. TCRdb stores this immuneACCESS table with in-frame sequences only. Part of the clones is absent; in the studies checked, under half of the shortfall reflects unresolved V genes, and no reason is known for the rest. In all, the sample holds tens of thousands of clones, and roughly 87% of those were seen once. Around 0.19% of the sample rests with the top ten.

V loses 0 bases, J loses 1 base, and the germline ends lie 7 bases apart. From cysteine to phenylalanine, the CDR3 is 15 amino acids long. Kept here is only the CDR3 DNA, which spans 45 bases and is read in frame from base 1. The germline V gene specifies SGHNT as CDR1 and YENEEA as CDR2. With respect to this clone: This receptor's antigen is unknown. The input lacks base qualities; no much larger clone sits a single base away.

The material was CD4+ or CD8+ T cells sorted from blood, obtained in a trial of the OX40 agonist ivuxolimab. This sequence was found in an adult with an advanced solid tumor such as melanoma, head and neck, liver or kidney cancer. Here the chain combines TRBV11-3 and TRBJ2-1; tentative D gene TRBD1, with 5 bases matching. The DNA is TGTGCCAGCAGCTTAGAAGGGGCGTCCTACAATGAGCAGTTCTTC. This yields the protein CASSLEGASYNEQFF.